The 21 T cell receptor beta chains below were found in one sample sequenced in a study of blood T cells in healthy people across ages. Sample-barcoded 5' priming and a J-beta primer mix drove a second PCR of about 6 to 12 cycles. MiXCR, applied by TCRdb to the 5' RACE reads, yields one record per CDR3 protein. Of 600,000 to 1,000,000 distinct CDR3 sequences detected, roughly 25% appear once; the ten largest clones hold under 4.5%. The sample also formed part of further work on T cells of mothers and their children.

The sample consisted of blood. Receptors were obtained from a boy younger than 18 in good health.

This clonotype has a handful of counts. The V and J genes are TRBV20-1 and TRBJ2-1; 11 bases align to TRBD2. This CDR3 is 14 amino acids long. Germline CDR1 DFQATT, CDR2 SNEGSKA (reference sequence). J lost 6 bases, V lost 2 bases, and 3 bases had no gene match. The DNA for the CDR3 is TGCAGTGCTAGACTAGCGGGAGGAGGCAATGAGCAGTTCTTC. This translates into CSARLAGGGNEQFF.

The CDR3 DNA reads TGTGCCAGTAACAGGGGCAACTATGGCTACACCTTC. The encoded protein is CASNRGNYGYTF. The V gene is TRBV12-3 or TRBV12-4, the J gene TRBJ1-2; 7 positions agree with TRBD1. J lost 2 bases, V lost 9 bases, and 3 bases had no gene match. The CDR3 sequence is 12 residues long.

This clonotype appeared a few times. The chain combines TRBV11-1 with TRBJ2-5, with a weak D call TRBD2 (5 bases). The end of the DNA is better explained by TRBJ2-1, so the J call may be wrong. The CDR3 extends over 14 amino acids. The germline V gene encodes CDR1 SGHAT and CDR2 FQDESV (reference sequence). The CDR3 DNA reads as TGTGCCAGCAGCTTAGAACTAGTCGTTAGTGAGCAGTTCTTC. Translation gives CASSLELVVSEQFF.

This clonotype turned up a few times. The chain links TRBV4-3 to TRBJ2-1; D is undetermined. The CDR3 extends over 16 amino acids. Germline V gene sequence: CDR1 LGHNA, CDR2 YSLEER. Trimming pared 0 bases from V and 4 bases from J, leaving 13 bases between. The CDR3 DNA reads as TGCGCCAGCAGCCAAGATCCCCTAGTGGAGTACAATGAGCAGTTCTTC. Translation gives CASSQDPLVEYNEQFF.

This chain links TRBV20-1 with TRBJ2-5, with no clear D. Per germline, CDR1 DFQATT and CDR2 SNEGSKA (reference sequence). V dropped 6 bases and J dropped 1 base, with 12 bases sitting between them. The CDR3 has 13 amino acids. CDR3 protein: CSAHPRTQETQYF. CDR3 DNA: TGCAGTGCCCACCCTCGGACCCAAGAGACCCAGTACTTC.

The genes are TRBV6-5 and TRBJ1-1, with D possibly matching TRBD1 (5 bases). CDR3 length equals 13 residues. Germline V gene data show CDR1 as MNHEY and CDR2 as SVGAGI. The V gene lost 5 bases and the J gene lost 7 bases, with 14 bases spanning the gap. The CDR3 nucleotides are TGTGCCAGCAGTCAAGGAGGGGTGGGTGAAGCTTTCTTT. Amino acids: CASSQGGVGEAFF.

V is TRBV12-3 or TRBV12-4 and J is TRBJ2-7; the D gene is possibly TRBD2 (7 bases). The CDR3 is made up of 15 amino acids. Trimming removed 7 bases at V and 3 bases at J, with 19 bases between. The CDR3 region has the DNA TGTGCCAGCACCAAAGGGGAGGGACACTTCTACGAGCAGTACTTC. The encoded protein is CASTKGEGHFYEQYF.

A few counts support this clonotype. The genes are TRBV29-1 and TRBJ2-5; no firm D call. V was shortened by 4 bases and J by 1 base, with 7 bases between the two germline ends. This CDR3 comprises 12 residues. Germline lookup yields CDR1 SQVTM and CDR2 ANQGSEA. The CDR3 spells CSVANSQETQYF. The CDR3 DNA is TGCAGCGTTGCAAACAGCCAAGAGACCCAGTACTTC.

The chain has TRBV5-1 and TRBJ2-5; D is ambiguous. The germline V gene has CDR1 SGHRS and CDR2 YFSETQ. The CDR3 loop spans 15 amino acids. The germline V and J ends were trimmed by 2 bases and 1 base, with 12 bases remaining between them. CDR3: CASSFVAPTQETQYF. CDR3 in DNA: TGCGCCAGCAGCTTCGTAGCCCCAACCCAAGAGACCCAGTACTTC.

The gene calls are TRBV15 and TRBJ2-5; D call uncertain. V gave up 0 bases and J gave up 5 bases, with 13 bases separating them. This CDR3 is 15 amino acids long. Germline V gives CDR1 LNHNV, CDR2 YYDKDF (reference sequence). CDR3 bases: TGTGCCACCAGCAGAGATAGAAGGGCTGGGGAGACCCAGTACTTC. It is translated as CATSRDRRAGETQYF.

This clonotype has just one count. A read error may account for a junction end that differs from germline. This rearrangement joins TRBV7-9 to TRBJ2-2; 7 nucleotides align to TRBD1. This CDR3 has 15 amino acids. Germline assignment: CDR1 SEHNR and CDR2 FQNEAQ (reference sequence). This CDR3 reads CASSPPGGPTWELFF. The CDR3 DNA sequence: TGTGCCAGCAGCCCCCCAGGGGGACCCACCTGGGAGCTGTTTTTT. Supplemented by reference TRBV7-9 and TRBJ2-2, the full variable domain reads DTGVSQNPRHKITKRGQNVTFRCDPISEHNRLYWYRQTLGQGPEFLTYFQNEAQLEKSRLLSDRFSAERPKGSFSTLEIQRTEQGDSAMYLCASSPPGGPTWELFFGEGSRLTVL.

This clonotype was observed a few times. The rearrangement joins TRBV24-1 to TRBJ2-3; 11 positions match TRBD1. Per germline, CDR1 KGHDR and CDR2 SFDVKD. The CDR3 is 16 amino acids. Trimming at V came to 3 bases and at J to 6 bases, leaving 7 bases not matched to a gene. CDR3 coding DNA: TGTGCCACCAGTGATCTTAAGGACAGGGGGCACGATACGCAGTATTTT. Translated: CATSDLKDRGHDTQYF.

This clonotype has only a few counts. V usage is TRBV5-1 and J usage is TRBJ1-3; no definite D call. Trimming cost V 4 bases and J 2 bases, with 13 bases left between them. Per the germline V gene, CDR1 is SGHRS and CDR2 is YFSETQ. The CDR3 is 15 amino acids. CDR3 nucleotide sequence: TGCGCCAGCAGCACCGATCGAGGGACTGGAAACACCATATATTTT. Translation gives CASSTDRGTGNTIYF.

The table lists this clonotype with a few counts. The V call is TRBV12-3 or TRBV12-4, the J call TRBJ2-1, with 7 bases fitting TRBD1. V lost 6 bases to trimming and J lost 6 bases; unmatched junction nucleotides: 11. CDR3 size: 15 residues. In DNA, the CDR3 is TGTGCCAGCAGACAGACAGGGATGAGTGGCAATGAGCAGTTCTTC. As protein: CASRQTGMSGNEQFF.

In its sample, this clonotype was seen a few times. The chain carries TRBV7-9 and TRBJ2-3, with TRBD2 identical over 8 bases. J was trimmed by 9 bases and V by 5 bases; bases with no gene match: 10. CDR1 is SEHNR, CDR2 FQNEAQ, per germline (reference sequence). This CDR3 is 14 amino acids long. As DNA, the CDR3 is TGTGCCAGCAGCCCCGGGGTAGCGGGGTACACGCAGTATTTT. Its translation is CASSPGVAGYTQYF.

This clonotype turned up a few times. The CDR3 nucleotides are TGTGCCAGCAGTTCACCGGGACTAGCCCCCGGGGAGCTGTTTTTT. Protein sequence: CASSSPGLAPGELFF. This chain links TRBV27 with TRBJ2-2; 9 bases match TRBD2. With 4 bases clipped from V and 6 bases from J, the junction kept 6 bases outside the gene matches. The CDR3 totals 15 residues. Germline V gene lookup returns CDR1 MNHEY and CDR2 SMNVEV (reference sequence).

The table lists this clonotype with a count of one. It is likely a read error, because the conserved phenylalanine at the end of the CDR3 is missing. This chain uses TRBV14 with TRBJ2-7, with TRBD1 identical over 9 bases. The V gene's germline CDR1 is SGHDN and CDR2 FVKESK. The CDR3 covers 15 residues. V lost 2 bases, J lost 4 bases, and 6 bases stayed unmatched. The CDR3: CASSQPDRGEYEQYS. CDR3 sequence (DNA): TGTGCCAGCAGCCAACCCGACAGGGGGGAGTACGAGCAGTACTCC.

In its sample, this clonotype was seen a few times. The chain employs TRBV20-1 and TRBJ2-1; D remains unclear. The CDR3 consists of 12 residues. Trimming removed 8 bases from V and 6 bases from J, with 14 bases in between. Germline V gene data show CDR1 as DFQATT and CDR2 as SNEGSKA (reference sequence). The CDR3 is CSSRPSRNEQFF. The CDR3, as DNA: TGCAGTTCCAGACCAAGTCGCAATGAGCAGTTCTTC.

The chain is built from TRBV4-1 and TRBJ2-5; D uncertain. The CDR3 contains 14 residues. Germline CDR1 is MGHRA and CDR2 is YSYEKL. The V and J ends lost 5 bases and 5 bases respectively, with 15 bases between them. Here the CDR3 reads CASSAVGSRETQYF. The CDR3 nucleotides are TGCGCCAGCAGCGCAGTCGGGTCTCGGGAGACCCAGTACTTC.

The table lists this clonotype with a few counts. This chain uses TRBV15 with TRBJ2-7; 9 nucleotides align to TRBD1. Germline-derived CDR1 and CDR2 are LNHNV and YYDKDF (reference sequence). CDR3 size: 16 residues. The junction had 13 bases not matched to a gene; V was cut back by 5 bases and J by 5 bases. This chain's CDR3 is CATSRPGDRVDHEQYF. The CDR3, as DNA: TGTGCCACCAGCCGCCCGGGGGACAGGGTAGACCACGAGCAGTACTTC. Combining the CDR3 with reference TRBV15 and TRBJ2-7 gives the whole variable domain DAMVIQNPRYQVTQFGKPVTLSCSQTLNHNVMYWYQQKSSQAPKLLFHYYDKDFNNEADTPDNFQSRRPNTSFCFLDIRSPGLGDTAMYLCATSRPGDRVDHEQYFGPGTRLTVT.

The V and J genes are TRBV4-2 and TRBJ2-5, with TRBD1 matching over 10 bases. Matching the DNA end better, TRBJ2-7 makes the J call doubtful. CDR3 length: 16 residues. From germline, CDR1 is LGHNA and CDR2 YNFKEQ. Here the CDR3 reads CASSPTSGQGFYEQYF. For the CDR3, the DNA is TGTGCCAGCAGTCCCACGTCGGGACAGGGGTTCTACGAGCAGTACTTC.